What follows are 22 T cell receptor beta chains derived from one specimen sequenced in a study of cytomegalovirus exposure and HLA in healthy donors. The PCR employed 60 Vbeta primers together with 13 Jbeta primers. Some clones are missing from TCRdb's copy, which holds only in-frame ones; the method was immunoSEQ multiplex PCR. The repertoire table contains 70,000 or so clones. Specimen: PBMCs. All receptors come from a female donor in good health and CMV-seropositive.

The chain employs TRBV6-5 and TRBJ2-4, with a possible D match to TRBD1 (5 bases). V was trimmed by 6 bases and J by 8 bases, leaving 8 bases between them. This CDR3 comprises 11 residues. Germline V gene data show CDR1 as MNHEY and CDR2 as SVGAGI. CDR3 sequence: CASRGADIQYF. DNA of the CDR3: TGTGCCAGCAGAGGGGCAGACATTCAGTACTTC.

Comments on this clone: A read error may account for a junction end that differs from germline. The V call is TRBV30, the J call TRBJ2-3, with 9 bases identical to TRBD1. The CDR3 is 15 residues long. Germline V gene sequence: CDR1 GTSNPN, CDR2 SVGIG (reference sequence). The CDR3 nucleotides read TGTGCCGGGAGGCCGGGACAGGGAAGGACAGATACGCAGTATTTT. This codes for CAGRPGQGRTDTQYF. The full variable domain, with the rest looked up from reference TRBV30 and TRBJ2-3, is SQTIHQWPATLVQPVGSPLSLECTVEGTSNPNLYWYRQAAGRGLQLLFYSVGIGQISSEVPQNLSASRPQDRQFILSSKKLLLSDSGFYLCAGRPGQGRTDTQYFGPGTRLTVL.

J is TRBJ1-2 and V is TRBV7-8, with 7 bases aligning to TRBD1. This CDR3 region has 16 residues. CDR1 is SGHVS and CDR2 is FQNEAQ in the germline V gene. Losses at the gene ends were 2 bases for V and 4 bases for J; bases not matched to a gene: 10. CDR3 coding DNA: TGTGCCAGCAGCTTATCACGGTCGGGACAGTTCTATGGCTACACCTTC. Its protein product is CASSLSRSGQFYGYTF. Full variable domain (outside the CDR3, taken from reference TRBV7-8 and TRBJ1-2): GAGVSQSPRYKVAKRGQDVALRCDPISGHVSLFWYQQALGQGPEFLTYFQNEAQLDKSGLPSDRFFAERPEGSVSTLKIQRTQQEDSAVYLCASSLSRSGQFYGYTFGSGTRLTVV.

The chain carries TRBV19 and TRBJ2-3, with D maybe TRBD1 (6 bases). Germline CDR1 and CDR2: LNHDA and SQIVND (reference sequence). This CDR3 is 16 amino acids long. Between the trimmed V and J ends, which lost 4 bases and 5 bases, there was a span of 19 bases. CDR3: CASSSPGHPHGDTQYF. In DNA, the CDR3 is TGTGCCAGTAGTAGCCCGGGACACCCTCACGGAGATACGCAGTATTTT.

The V call is TRBV2, the J call TRBJ1-1; D uncertain. Germline CDR1 reads SNHLY; CDR2 reads FYNNEI. With 3 bases removed from V and 0 bases from J, the gap between germline ends came to 11 bases. The CDR3 consists of 15 residues. CDR3 in DNA: TGTGCCAGCAGTGAGCCGAGGGCCGTGAACACTGAAGCTTTCTTT. It yields the protein CASSEPRAVNTEAFF.

The rearrangement uses TRBV19 and TRBJ1-5; D gene unclear. This CDR3 is 16 amino acids long. V was shortened by 7 bases and J by 0 bases, with 16 bases between the two germline ends. The germline V gene encodes CDR1 LNHDA and CDR2 SQIVND (reference sequence). CDR3 in DNA: TGTGCCAGTAACTCCGCAGGTGACTATAGCAATCAGCCCCAGCATTTT. It is translated as CASNSAGDYSNQPQHF.

The genes are TRBV28 and TRBJ2-2; 8 bases are shared with TRBD1. V lost 8 bases to trimming and J lost 4 bases; unmatched junction nucleotides: 9. This CDR3 has 15 residues. Germline CDR1 reads MDHEN; CDR2 reads SYDVKM. The CDR3 region has the DNA TGTGCCAGCGGACAAGGGGACAGGAGCACCGGGGAGCTGTTTTTT. It translates to CASGQGDRSTGELFF.

This chain connects TRBV5-1 to TRBJ2-1; 10 bases are a match to TRBD2. V trimming: 0 bases; J trimming: 7 bases; junction bases outside the gene matches: 7. This CDR3 is 16 amino acids long. Per the germline V gene, CDR1 is SGHRS and CDR2 is YFSETQ. The CDR3 region is CASSLAGGLAENEQFF. The CDR3 DNA reads TGCGCCAGCAGCTTGGCCGGAGGACTAGCGGAAAATGAGCAGTTCTTC. The full variable domain, rest sourced from reference TRBV5-1 and TRBJ2-1, is KAGVTQTPRYLIKTRGQQVTLSCSPISGHRSVSWYQQTPGQGLQFLFEYFSETQRNKGNFPGRFSGRQFSNSRSEMNVSTLELGDSALYLCASSLAGGLAENEQFFGPGTRLTVL.

The CDR3 sequence: CASSDRGQTYEQYF. The DNA for the CDR3 is TGTGCCAGCAGCGACAGGGGGCAGACCTACGAGCAGTACTTC. The chain is built from TRBV25-1 and TRBJ2-7; 10 bases fit TRBD1. Losses at the gene ends were 6 bases for V and 2 bases for J; bases not matched to a gene: 4. Germline values: CDR1 MGHDK, CDR2 SYGVNS. The CDR3 loop spans 14 amino acids.

This sequence joins TRBV19 and TRBJ1-6, with D tentatively TRBD1 (5 bases). The CDR3 runs to 15 residues. The germline V gene encodes CDR1 LNHDA and CDR2 SQIVND (reference sequence). Trimming removed 3 bases from V and 4 bases from J, with 10 bases in between. The CDR3, as DNA: TGTGCCAGTAGTATTACGGGACTGTATAATTCACCCCTCCACTTT. Encoded protein: CASSITGLYNSPLHF.

The chain couples TRBV15 to TRBJ1-4; D unclear. This CDR3 comprises 13 residues. The germline CDR1 and CDR2 sequences are LNHNV and YYDKDF (reference sequence). V was clipped by 5 bases and J by 8 bases, with 12 bases between them. Here the CDR3 reads CATSHSMEEKLFF. CDR3 sequence (DNA): TGTGCCACCAGCCATAGTATGGAGGAAAAACTGTTTTTT.

The chain has TRBV25-1 and TRBJ2-1, with D perhaps TRBD1 (6 bases). V was shortened by 10 bases and J by 4 bases, with 17 bases between the two germline ends. In germline, CDR1 is MGHDK, CDR2 SYGVNS. The CDR3 totals 14 residues. CDR3 sequence: CATSTSGVYNEQFF. CDR3 coding DNA: TGTGCCACCTCAACTTCAGGGGTTTACAATGAGCAGTTCTTC.

This rearrangement joins TRBV7-9 to TRBJ1-5; D ambiguous. The CDR3 runs to 15 residues. Trimming took 3 bases from V and 2 from J, leaving 11 bases between them. Germline V gene lookup returns CDR1 SEHNR and CDR2 FQNEAQ (reference sequence). The CDR3 DNA sequence: TGTGCCAGCAGCTTCGCCGGGAACGGCAATCAGCCCCAGCATTTT. Residues: CASSFAGNGNQPQHF.

The V call is TRBV10-3, the J call TRBJ2-7, with TRBD2 matching over 8 bases. Germline loops: CDR1 ENHRY, CDR2 SYGVKD. The CDR3 is 17 residues long. V lost 3 bases and J lost 3; bases outside the gene matches: 13. CDR3 in amino acids: CAISDPTAAGVFYEQYF. CDR3 nucleotides: TGTGCCATCAGTGACCCGACCGCAGCGGGAGTTTTCTACGAGCAGTACTTC.

This chain's CDR3 is CASSYSSQMYNEQFF. The CDR3 DNA reads TGTGCCAGCAGTTACTCTAGCCAGATGTACAATGAGCAGTTCTTC. The chain combines TRBV6-5 with TRBJ2-1; no clear D. With 0 bases removed from V and 4 bases from J, the gap between germline ends came to 10 bases. The germline V gene encodes CDR1 MNHEY and CDR2 SVGAGI. The CDR3 is made up of 15 amino acids.

The J gene is TRBJ2-2, the V gene TRBV9; 9 positions agree with TRBD1. Germline V gene sequence: CDR1 SGDLS, CDR2 YYNGEE. Losses at the gene ends were 3 bases for V and 6 bases for J; bases not matched to a gene: 0. This CDR3 contains 13 residues. The CDR3 DNA reads TGTGCCAGCAGCGGACAGGGGGCCGGGGAGCTGTTTTTT. Its translation: CASSGQGAGELFF.

The chain has TRBV9 and TRBJ2-1, with 7 nucleotides matching TRBD1. This CDR3 region has 15 residues. The ends lost 0 bases at V and 6 bases at J; junction bases unmatched: 6. Per germline, CDR1 SGDLS and CDR2 YYNGEE. The CDR3 region is CASSVGGGGINEQFF. CDR3 nucleotide sequence: TGTGCCAGCAGCGTAGGAGGGGGCGGTATCAATGAGCAGTTCTTC.

The J gene is TRBJ2-1, the V gene TRBV6-5; D unresolved. From germline, CDR1 is MNHEY and CDR2 SVGAGI. The CDR3 covers 15 residues. The V end was cut by 2 bases, the J end by 0 bases, with 8 bases between. This chain's CDR3 is CASSYARSSYNEQFF. The CDR3 coding sequence is TGTGCCAGCAGTTACGCAAGGAGCTCCTACAATGAGCAGTTCTTC.

V usage is TRBV9 and J usage is TRBJ2-7; 9 bases are a match to TRBD2. The J segment lost 3 bases and the V segment lost 2 bases, leaving 6 bases of the junction unmatched. The CDR3 contains 15 residues. CDR1 is SGDLS and CDR2 is YYNGEE in the germline V gene. CDR3: CASSVTGTSFYEQYF. Here the CDR3 DNA reads TGTGCCAGCAGCGTCACCGGGACTAGCTTCTACGAGCAGTACTTC.

CDR3 bases: TGTGCCAGCAGCTTACAGGGGGATCAGCCCCAGCATTTT. The encoded protein is CASSLQGDQPQHF. The gene calls are TRBV5-6 and TRBJ1-5; 8 nucleotides align to TRBD1. CDR3 size: 13 residues. CDR1 is SGHDT, CDR2 YYEEEE, per germline. V lost 2 bases to trimming and J lost 5 bases; unmatched junction nucleotides: 0.

V usage is TRBV7-3 and J usage is TRBJ2-2; 10 bases map to TRBD1. Germline loops: CDR1 SGHTA, CDR2 FQGTGA. The CDR3 contains 18 residues. The junction had 11 bases not matched to a gene; V was cut back by 4 bases and J by 3 bases. The CDR3 DNA follows: TGTGCCAGCAGCTCAAAAGTCGGGACAGGGGTGTACACCGGGGAGCTGTTTTTT. Its protein is CASSSKVGTGVYTGELFF.

The gene calls are TRBV28 and TRBJ1-5; TRBD1 matches at 12 bases. J lost 7 bases, V lost 4 bases, and 5 bases had no gene match. The CDR3 is made up of 15 amino acids. CDR1 and CDR2 (germline): MDHEN, SYDVKM. This CDR3 reads CASSSGTGGQQPQHF. The DNA for the CDR3 is TGTGCCAGCAGTTCCGGGACAGGGGGCCAACAGCCCCAGCATTTT.